These 16 T cell receptor beta chains were all obtained from the same sample, sequenced in a study of CD4 T cells in relation to SARS-CoV-2 and coronaviruses. Only in-frame clones appear in the TCRdb table, and some are missing; sequencing was by immunoSEQ multiplex PCR. This table has about 37,000 clones, approximately 85% appearing once. Input material: memory CD4+ T cells from PBMCs. These receptors were collected from an adult with COVID-19.

V is TRBV3-1 (or the pseudogene TRBV3-2) and J is TRBJ2-5; unclear D gene. CDR1 and CDR2 from the germline V gene are LGHDT and YNNKEL (reference sequence). V lost 3 bases, J lost 2 bases, and 7 bases lay in between. The CDR3 loop spans 13 amino acids. This CDR3 reads CASSHEIQETQYF. The CDR3 nucleotides are TGTGCCAGCAGCCACGAGATTCAAGAGACCCAGTACTTC.

The chain recombines TRBV19 with TRBJ2-3, with 10 nucleotides matching TRBD2. The V gene's germline CDR1 is LNHDA and CDR2 SQIVND (reference sequence). Unmatched junction bases numbered 2, after V lost 3 bases and J lost 2 bases. The CDR3 is made up of 15 amino acids. The CDR3 loop is CASSIGLAVTDTQYF. CDR3 coding DNA: TGTGCCAGTAGTATCGGACTAGCGGTCACAGATACGCAGTATTTT.

V is TRBV3-1 (or the pseudogene TRBV3-2) and J is TRBJ1-1; a weak D match, TRBD1 (5 bases). The germline V and J ends were trimmed by 3 bases and 1 base, with 9 bases remaining between them. The CDR3 runs 14 residues. CDR1 and CDR2 from the germline V gene are LGHDT and YNNKEL (reference sequence). The CDR3 nucleotides read TGTGCCAGCAGCCATCGGGGCCGGAACACTGAAGCTTTCTTT. It encodes CASSHRGRNTEAFF.

The rearrangement uses TRBV15 and TRBJ2-3; 10 bases map to TRBD2. CDR1 and CDR2 (germline): LNHNV, YYDKDF (reference sequence). There are 18 residues in the CDR3. V shed 9 bases and J 0 bases; nucleotides not matched to a gene: 15. CDR3 sequence: CATRAASGRGGSTDTQYF. CDR3 sequence (DNA): TGTGCCACACGAGCGGCTAGCGGGAGAGGGGGTAGCACAGATACGCAGTATTTT.

The chain employs TRBV4-3 and TRBJ2-1; 8 bases match TRBD1. After removal of 0 bases from V and 4 bases from J, the junction contained 8 bases not matched to a gene. The germline V gene encodes CDR1 LGHNA and CDR2 YSLEER. This CDR3 is 17 amino acids long. This chain's CDR3 is CASSQDPRTGWYNEQFF. CDR3 DNA sequence: TGCGCCAGCAGCCAAGATCCTAGGACAGGGTGGTACAATGAGCAGTTCTTC.

The chain links TRBV5-4 to TRBJ2-1; TRBD2 matches 7 bases. The CDR3 is 14 amino acids. Germline CDR1 SGHNT, CDR2 YYREEE (reference sequence). V shed 7 bases and J 0 bases; nucleotides not matched to a gene: 4. CDR3 coding DNA: TGTGCCAGCGGGAGGGGAAGCTCCTACAATGAGCAGTTCTTC. It specifies CASGRGSSYNEQFF.

This clone was recorded a few times. The DNA of the CDR3 is TGTGCCTGGAAGATAGCCTTGAACACTGAAGCTTTCTTT. This gives the protein CAWKIALNTEAFF. V is TRBV30 and J is TRBJ1-1; D is unresolved. The CDR3 runs to 13 residues. CDR1 is GTSNPN and CDR2 is SVGIG in the germline V gene (reference sequence). The V end lost 4 bases, the J end lost 0 bases, and 9 bases lay between the germline ends.

The V gene is TRBV12-3 or TRBV12-4, the J gene TRBJ2-1; tentatively, D is TRBD2 (5 bases). The CDR3 is 13 amino acids. Trimming stripped 6 bases from V and 9 bases from J, with 15 bases between. CDR3 sequence: CASSQPAGFEQFF. CDR3 coding DNA: TGTGCCAGCAGCCAACCGGCGGGTTTTGAGCAGTTCTTC.

The chain is built from TRBV5-1 and TRBJ2-3; 7 nucleotides line up with TRBD2. The V gene's germline CDR1 is SGHRS and CDR2 YFSETQ. This CDR3 is 15 amino acids long. The V and J ends lost 1 base and 6 bases, in that order; junction bases with no gene match: 8. CDR3 in amino acids: CASSLLAGVGDTQYF. CDR3 DNA sequence: TGCGCCAGCAGCTTGTTGGCGGGAGTAGGTGATACGCAGTATTTT.

This chain uses TRBV21-1 with TRBJ2-1. TRBV21-1 is a pseudogene segment. The length of the CDR3 is 9 residues. This CDR3 is CASSTGGFF. The DNA of the CDR3 is TGTGCCAGCAGCACAGGCGGGTTCTTC.

The rearrangement joins TRBV30 to TRBJ2-3; TRBD1 might be the D (6 bases). The CDR3 extends over 12 amino acids. Germline V gene sequence: CDR1 GTSNPN, CDR2 SVGIG (reference sequence). V lost 4 bases, J lost 1 base, and 6 bases lay in between. CDR3 coding DNA: TGTGCCTGGACAGGGGGCACAGATACGCAGTATTTT. It codes for CAWTGGTDTQYF.

Only one count was recorded for this clone. The chain combines TRBV7-8 with TRBJ1-1; tentatively, D is TRBD1 (6 bases). Deletions cut 1 base from V and 1 base from J, with 16 bases between. This CDR3 has 17 residues. Germline V lookup: CDR1 SGHVS, CDR2 FQNEAQ. This CDR3 is CASSLGLGATRNTEAFF. The CDR3 coding sequence is TGTGCCAGCAGCTTAGGGCTGGGGGCGACTCGGAACACTGAAGCTTTCTTT.

V gene TRBV7-2 combines with J gene TRBJ1-2, with 7 bases matching TRBD1. From germline, CDR1 is SGHTA and CDR2 FQGNSA. CDR3 length equals 16 residues. V trimming: 1 base; J trimming: 2 bases; junction bases outside the gene matches: 7. The CDR3 DNA reads as TGTGCCAGCAGCTTAGTCAGTACACAGGGGAACTATGGCTACACCTTC. This sequence encodes CASSLVSTQGNYGYTF.

This chain links TRBV5-1 with TRBJ2-3, with unresolved D. This CDR3 spans 17 amino acids. Trimming took off 0 bases at V and 0 bases at J, with 14 bases between the two ends. Germline CDR1 is SGHRS and CDR2 is YFSETQ. The CDR3 region is CASSLALGTHSTDTQYF. Here the CDR3 DNA reads TGCGCCAGCAGCTTGGCTTTGGGCACACACAGCACAGATACGCAGTATTTT.

The rearrangement joins TRBV15 to TRBJ1-1; D is uncertain. The V end was cut by 6 bases, the J end by 5 bases, with 13 bases between. Germline V gene data show CDR1 as LNHNV and CDR2 as YYDKDF (reference sequence). CDR3 length: 13 residues. CDR3 in DNA: TGTGCCACCAGGAGCAGAGGACTAACTGAAGCTTTCTTT. This gives the protein CATRSRGLTEAFF.

The chain is built from TRBV9 and TRBJ1-4, with D tentatively TRBD1 (6 bases). This CDR3 is 15 amino acids long. Trimming shortened V by 0 bases and J by 8 bases, and 14 bases separated the two germline ends. Germline V gene sequence: CDR1 SGDLS, CDR2 YYNGEE. Here the CDR3 DNA reads TGTGCCAGCAGCGTAGCCGCTACAGGGAGGGAAAAACTGTTTTTT. It translates to CASSVAATGREKLFF.